This passage covers 7 T cell receptor beta chains from one sample sequenced in a study of CD8 T cells in Susac syndrome. RNA was extracted with the RNeasy kit, and a quantity of about 0.45 to 1 ug was reverse transcribed using random hexamers. TCRdb re-called the immunoSEQ multiplex PCR reads through MiXCR, storing one row per CDR3 protein. This sample has 15,000 to 20,000 distinct CDR3 sequences, with around 96% found just once. The specimen sequenced was CD8+ T cells from PBMCs. Receptors originate from a human donor in good health.

The chain recombines TRBV7-8 with TRBJ2-5; D perhaps matches TRBD2 (5 bases). Germline assignment: CDR1 SGHVS and CDR2 FQNEAQ. CDR3 size: 17 residues. V shed 2 bases and J shed 2 bases, with 18 bases lying between them. CDR3 nucleotide sequence: TGTGCCAGCAGCTTACCCATGTGGGCGGGCGGGCAAGAGACCCAGTACTTC. As protein: CASSLPMWAGGQETQYF.

The CDR3 here is CASSQEGTSGSYEQFF. The DNA of the CDR3 is TGTGCCAGCAGCCAAGAAGGGACTAGCGGGAGCTATGAGCAGTTCTTC. V is TRBV3-1 and J is TRBJ2-1, with 14 bases lining up with TRBD2. V shed 0 bases, J shed 8 bases, and the junction held 3 bases outside the gene matches. Germline CDR1 reads LGHDT; CDR2 reads YNNKEL (reference sequence). The CDR3 is 16 residues long.

This clonotype has just one count. This CDR3 is CSVEGFHLNTEAFF. For the CDR3, the DNA is TGCAGCGTTGAAGGGTTCCACTTGAACACTGAAGCTTTCTTT. The chain couples TRBV29-1 to TRBJ1-1; no clear D gene. The V and J ends lost 1 base and 0 bases respectively, with 9 bases between them. CDR1 and CDR2 (germline): SQVTM, ANQGSEA. This CDR3 region has 14 residues.

This chain connects TRBV6-5 to TRBJ2-2; D ambiguous. The CDR3 loop spans 16 amino acids. Germline CDR1 MNHEY, CDR2 SVGAGI. The germline V and J ends were trimmed by 0 bases and 5 bases, with 13 bases remaining between them. The CDR3 reads CASSYSNLVGTGELFF. In DNA, the CDR3 is TGTGCCAGCAGTTACTCGAATCTAGTCGGAACCGGGGAGCTGTTTTTT.

CDR3 loop: CASSLGPGQGYEQFF. In DNA form, the CDR3 reads TGTGCCAGCAGCTTAGGCCCTGGACAGGGATACGAGCAGTTCTTC. V usage is TRBV7-3 and J usage is TRBJ2-1; TRBD1 matches at 8 bases. The CDR3 is 15 amino acids. The V and J ends lost 2 bases and 10 bases, in that order; junction bases with no gene match: 10. Germline CDR1 reads SGHTA; CDR2 reads FQGTGA.

The J gene is TRBJ2-1, the V gene TRBV3-1; 8 bases line up with TRBD2. Trimming cost V 1 base and J 2 bases; bases outside gene matches: 10. Germline CDR1 and CDR2: LGHDT and YNNKEL (reference sequence). The CDR3 extends over 18 amino acids. The chain's CDR3 is CASSQVGREVAAYNEQFF. CDR3 in DNA: TGTGCCAGCAGCCAAGTAGGGCGGGAGGTCGCGGCCTACAATGAGCAGTTCTTC.

In this sample, this clonotype turned up once. This chain uses TRBV4-3 with TRBJ2-1; D is unresolved. Germline-derived CDR1 and CDR2 are LGHNA and YSLEER. There are 15 residues in the CDR3. Trimming removed 2 bases at V and 10 bases at J, with 18 bases between. In DNA form, the CDR3 reads TGCGCCAGCAGCCAACCAACCCGCGGTGGGGTCGAGCAGTTCTTC. Residues: CASSQPTRGGVEQFF.